The rows below give T cell receptor beta chains drawn from one sample of a study of OX40 agonist ivuxolimab in advanced cancers. Assay used: immunoSEQ multiplex PCR; TCRdb lists only in-frame clones, some missing. The sample shows around 94,000 clones, around 90% of them seen only once. This sample comprised CD4+ or CD8+ T cells sorted from blood, obtained in a trial of the OX40 agonist ivuxolimab. The origin of the receptors is an adult with an advanced solid tumor such as melanoma, head and neck, liver or kidney cancer. Both conserved end residues are part of each CDR3. Each record gives: V gene, J gene, CDR3 protein.

>TRBV11-1|TRBJ2-1
CASRSSVAYNEQFF
>TRBV4-2|TRBJ1-2
CASSLLDREGYTF
>TRBV18|TRBJ1-5
CASSSEEGAGQPQHF
>TRBV20-1|TRBJ1-1
CSASGGTEAFF
>TRBV4-2|TRBJ2-7
CASSNRDLYEQYF
>TRBV5-1|TRBJ2-5
CASSLNVQGRETQYF
>TRBV27|TRBJ2-7
CASRLAGRGEQYF
>TRBV9|TRBJ2-1
CASSVVLGGLYNEQFF
>TRBV7-8|TRBJ2-5
CASSFFLAGGLGTQYF
>TRBV7-2|TRBJ1-1
CASSPQGQRNTEAFF
>TRBV4-2|TRBJ1-2
CASSQVGEGASYGYTF
>TRBV19|TRBJ2-3
CASSIPRGKEDTQYF
>TRBV18|TRBJ2-1
CASSPYTGRFNEQFF
>TRBV11-2|TRBJ1-3
CASSQSPGHISGNTIYF
>TRBV29-1|TRBJ2-2
CSTAFSGELFF
>TRBV5-1|TRBJ2-6
CASSESTGANVLTF
>TRBV9|TRBJ2-5
CASSVGWAQETQYF
>TRBV7-3|TRBJ1-1
CASSYGTGRNTEAFF
>TRBV7-7|TRBJ2-3
CASSLGASGPDTQYF
>TRBV7-2|TRBJ2-1
CASSPGALAGFYNEQFF
>TRBV10-3|TRBJ2-7
CAIRPTASYEQYF
>TRBV18|TRBJ2-1
CASSPVTGGSYNEQFF
>TRBV27|TRBJ2-3
CASSLPSAPTDTQYF
>TRBV7-3|TRBJ2-4
CASSPGTSGSNIQYF
>TRBV30|TRBJ1-5
CAWSPTARGNQPQHF
>TRBV7-7|TRBJ2-5
CASSLELAGPQETQYF
>TRBV29-1|TRBJ1-1
CSVIRGVLNTEAFF
>TRBV7-3|TRBJ2-3
CASSLQAGGADTQYF
>TRBV5-4|TRBJ2-1
CASSLGLAYNEQFF
>TRBV11-3|TRBJ1-2
CASSLPPTGYGYTF
>TRBV19|TRBJ2-2
CASSRGPNTGELFF
>TRBV30|TRBJ1-5
CAWSVRGIQPQHF
>TRBV7-3|TRBJ2-3
CASSLSVGAGGSDTQYF
>TRBV4-2|TRBJ1-5
CASSQYQDSNQPQHF
>TRBV7-9|TRBJ1-4
CASSRDRFLNEKLFF
>TRBV7-2|TRBJ2-7
CASSLAASGSYEQYF
>TRBV30|TRBJ2-5
CAWSDGQALETQYF
>TRBV2|TRBJ2-7
CASSQDRGRYEQYF
>TRBV5-6|TRBJ1-2
CASSLFGRPGINYGYTF
>TRBV4-1|TRBJ2-3
CASSQETVRTDTQYF
>TRBV4-2|TRBJ1-2
CASSLPGRTYYGYTF
>TRBV4-3|TRBJ2-2
CASSLQYPPAGELFF
>TRBV29-1|TRBJ2-4
CSVEGRPDRNIQYF
>TRBV21-1|TRBJ2-2
CASSSQRRGGELFF
>TRBV28|TRBJ1-2
CASSFFSSFPYGYTF
>TRBV11-3|TRBJ1-3
CASSPDRGHRDTIYF
>TRBV9|TRBJ2-3
CASSVGASGRRDTQYF
>TRBV5-1|TRBJ2-2
CASSFTQGDSGELFF
>TRBV18|TRBJ2-6
CASSPTIDTGANVLTF
>TRBV6-4|TRBJ1-2
CASSERGGYGYTF
>TRBV5-1|TRBJ1-2
CASSFNGNLGYTF
>TRBV4-1|TRBJ2-2
CASSRGLAGGPFTGELFF
>TRBV6-5|TRBJ1-1
CASRVDRALNTEAFF
>TRBV29-1|TRBJ1-2
CSTAEGLNYGYTF